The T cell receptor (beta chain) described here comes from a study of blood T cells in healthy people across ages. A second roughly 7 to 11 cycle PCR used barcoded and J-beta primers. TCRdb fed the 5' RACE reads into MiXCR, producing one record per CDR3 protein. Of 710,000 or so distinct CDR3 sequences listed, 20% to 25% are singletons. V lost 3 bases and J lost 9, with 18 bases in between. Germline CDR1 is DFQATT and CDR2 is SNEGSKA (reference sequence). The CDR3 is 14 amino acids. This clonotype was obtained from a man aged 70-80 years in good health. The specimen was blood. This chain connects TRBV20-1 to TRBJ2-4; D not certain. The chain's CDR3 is CSASPQWRESIQYF. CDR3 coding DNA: TGCAGTGCTAGCCCCCAATGGAGAGAGAGCATTCAGTACTTC.